The rows below give T cell receptor beta chains drawn from one sample of a study of T cells after somatic rescue of genetic block. Only in-frame clones appear in the TCRdb table, and some are missing; sequencing was by immunoSEQ multiplex PCR. The table lists 12,000 or so clones, around 84% of them singletons. Sequencing was done on a sample of peripheral blood mononuclear cells (PBMCs). These receptors came from a boy aged 5 to 17. CDR3s include the opening cysteine and the closing phenylalanine or tryptophan. A D gene is named only where the DNA matches it firmly. Expanded clones are given a class, and other clones once, few, many or no size at all.

v_call: TRBV4-1; d_call: .; clone_size: .; j_call: TRBJ2-7; cdr3_nt: TGCGCCAGCAGCCAAGAAGACAGACCCTACGAGCAGTACTTC; cdr3_aa: CASSQEDRPYEQYF
v_call: TRBV2; d_call: .; clone_size: .; j_call: TRBJ2-2; cdr3_nt: TGTGCCACCCGACAGCCACGGGGCTCCGGGGAGCTGTTTTTT; cdr3_aa: CATRQPRGSGELFF
v_call: TRBV2; d_call: TRBD2; clone_size: .; j_call: TRBJ2-7; cdr3_nt: TGTGCCAGCATTGGCGGGAGCACCTACGAGCAGTACTTC; cdr3_aa: CASIGGSTYEQYF
v_call: TRBV9; d_call: TRBD2; clone_size: .; j_call: TRBJ2-1; cdr3_nt: TGTGCCAGCGGATATAGCGGGGGGGCCAGAAATGAGCAGTTCTTC; cdr3_aa: CASGYSGGARNEQFF
v_call: TRBV10-3; d_call: TRBD1; clone_size: .; j_call: TRBJ2-7; cdr3_nt: TGTGCCATCACCCCCGGGACAGTTGACGAGCAGTACTTC; cdr3_aa: CAITPGTVDEQYF
v_call: TRBV10-3; d_call: TRBD1; clone_size: once; j_call: TRBJ1-2; cdr3_nt: TGTGCCACCAGGGGGACAGGGAATCTCTCTGGCTACACCTTC; cdr3_aa: CATRGTGNLSGYTF
v_call: TRBV25-1; d_call: .; clone_size: once; j_call: TRBJ1-2; cdr3_nt: TGTGCCAGCATACCGGGACCGCGATGCACTAACTATGGCTACACCTTC; cdr3_aa: CASIPGPRCTNYGYTF
v_call: TRBV6-6; d_call: TRBD1; clone_size: .; j_call: TRBJ1-1; cdr3_nt: TGTGCCAGCAGTTTCCTCTACAGGGGGAGGTCTGAAGCTTTCTTT; cdr3_aa: CASSFLYRGRSEAFF
v_call: TRBV28; d_call: .; clone_size: once; j_call: TRBJ2-7; cdr3_nt: TGTGCCAGCAGTATTTTCAGGGGACCCCTCTACGAGCAGTACTTC; cdr3_aa: CASSIFRGPLYEQYF
v_call: TRBV21-1; d_call: .; clone_size: .; j_call: TRBJ1-3; cdr3_nt: TGTGCCAGCGGCCCGCCCTCCGGAAACACCATATATTTT; cdr3_aa: CASGPPSGNTIYF
v_call: TRBV6-1; d_call: .; clone_size: .; j_call: TRBJ1-5; cdr3_nt: TGTGCCAGCAGTGAAAAAGTTGTGACGGTCGCAAGTCAGCCCCAGCATTTT; cdr3_aa: CASSEKVVTVASQPQHF
v_call: TRBV14; d_call: .; clone_size: .; j_call: TRBJ1-3; cdr3_nt: TGTGCCAGCAGCCAGCGCAGGGACCTCTCTGGAAACACCATATATTTT; cdr3_aa: CASSQRRDLSGNTIYF
v_call: TRBV15; d_call: TRBD2; clone_size: once; j_call: TRBJ2-1; cdr3_nt: TGTGCCACCAGCACCGGCGGGAGTGATGAGCAGTTCTTC; cdr3_aa: CATSTGGSDEQFF
v_call: TRBV14; d_call: TRBD1; clone_size: .; j_call: TRBJ2-7; cdr3_nt: TGTGCCAGCAGCCAAGACATAGGACAGGGCAAAGTTGACGAGCAGTACTTC; cdr3_aa: CASSQDIGQGKVDEQYF
v_call: TRBV5-4; d_call: TRBD1; clone_size: .; j_call: TRBJ2-4; cdr3_nt: TGTGCCAGCAGCTCAGGACAGGGGGCGGGCAAAAACATTCAGTACTTC; cdr3_aa: CASSSGQGAGKNIQYF
v_call: TRBV13; d_call: .; clone_size: .; j_call: TRBJ1-6; cdr3_nt: TGTGCCAGCAGCCTAGGTAATTCACCCCTCCACTTT; cdr3_aa: CASSLGNSPLHF
v_call: TRBV2; d_call: .; clone_size: few; j_call: TRBJ1-5; cdr3_nt: TGTGCCAGCAGTGAAGGCGACTGGGGGGATGCTCAGCCCCAGCATTTT; cdr3_aa: CASSEGDWGDAQPQHF
v_call: TRBV28; d_call: TRBD1; clone_size: .; j_call: TRBJ1-5; cdr3_nt: TGTGCCAGCAGGTACGACAGGGGGGGCGATCAGCCCCAGCATTTT; cdr3_aa: CASRYDRGGDQPQHF
v_call: TRBV10-1; d_call: TRBD1; clone_size: few; j_call: TRBJ2-3; cdr3_nt: TGCGCCAGCAGTGAATCGAGGACAGGGCAAGTAGGTTACCACGCAGATACGCAGTATTTT; cdr3_aa: CASSESRTGQVGYHADTQYF
v_call: TRBV7-2; d_call: TRBD2; clone_size: .; j_call: TRBJ2-2; cdr3_nt: TGTGCCAGCAGTAGCGGGAGGGCCGACACCGGGGAGCTGTTTTTT; cdr3_aa: CASSSGRADTGELFF
v_call: TRBV19; d_call: TRBD2; clone_size: .; j_call: TRBJ2-1; cdr3_nt: TGTGCCAGTAGTAATCGGGGGGATTCCTACAATGAGCAGTTCTTC; cdr3_aa: CASSNRGDSYNEQFF
v_call: TRBV9; d_call: .; clone_size: .; j_call: TRBJ1-2; cdr3_nt: TGTGCCAGCAGCGTAGCGGGGTTCCGCTATGGCTACACCTTC; cdr3_aa: CASSVAGFRYGYTF
v_call: TRBV4-2; d_call: .; clone_size: .; j_call: TRBJ1-2; cdr3_nt: TGTGCCAGCAGCCAAGATCCCCCAGAGGCCTTGGAGGGCTACACCTTC; cdr3_aa: CASSQDPPEALEGYTF
v_call: TRBV4-2; d_call: TRBD2; clone_size: .; j_call: TRBJ2-7; cdr3_nt: TGTGCCAGCAGCCAAGGGGGGGGCTACGAGCAGTACTTC; cdr3_aa: CASSQGGGYEQYF
v_call: TRBV5-1; d_call: TRBD1; clone_size: .; j_call: TRBJ2-7; cdr3_nt: TGCGCCAGCAGCTTGCCCCGGGACAGGGGGCCCGAGCAGTACTTC; cdr3_aa: CASSLPRDRGPEQYF
v_call: TRBV11-1; d_call: .; clone_size: .; j_call: TRBJ2-3; cdr3_nt: TGTGCCAGCAGCCCAAGGTCGGGCAGGACAACGCAGTATTTT; cdr3_aa: CASSPRSGRTTQYF
v_call: TRBV11-2; d_call: TRBD1; clone_size: few; j_call: TRBJ2-2; cdr3_nt: TGTGCCAGCAGGACAGGGGCGTTATCCACCGGGGAGCTGTTTTTT; cdr3_aa: CASRTGALSTGELFF
v_call: TRBV27; d_call: TRBD1; clone_size: .; j_call: TRBJ2-1; cdr3_nt: TGTGCCAGCAGTTTATACCCGACAGGGCGAAATGAGCAGTTCTTC; cdr3_aa: CASSLYPTGRNEQFF
v_call: TRBV7-2; d_call: .; clone_size: .; j_call: TRBJ1-1; cdr3_nt: TGTGCCAGCAGCCCCGACAGGCGCCTCGGGGCTTTCTTT; cdr3_aa: CASSPDRRLGAFF
v_call: TRBV19; d_call: .; clone_size: few; j_call: TRBJ1-2; cdr3_nt: TGTGCCAGTAGCTCTATGGTTGGGGGCTACACCTTC; cdr3_aa: CASSSMVGGYTF
v_call: TRBV4-2; d_call: TRBD2; clone_size: .; j_call: TRBJ2-2; cdr3_nt: TGTGCCAGCAGCCAAGGACTAGCGGGGCGCACCGGGGAGCTGTTTTTT; cdr3_aa: CASSQGLAGRTGELFF
v_call: TRBV7-8; d_call: .; clone_size: .; j_call: TRBJ2-7; cdr3_nt: TGTGCCAGCAGCTCCCAGGGGGGGTCGTCCTACGAGCAGTACTTC; cdr3_aa: CASSSQGGSSYEQYF
v_call: TRBV13; d_call: TRBD1; clone_size: few; j_call: TRBJ2-7; cdr3_nt: TGTGCCAGCAGCTTGGGACAGGGAAACGAGCAGTACTTC; cdr3_aa: CASSLGQGNEQYF
v_call: TRBV9; d_call: TRBD2; clone_size: .; j_call: TRBJ2-3; cdr3_nt: TGTGCCAGCGGGGGGGACACAGATACGCAGTATTTT; cdr3_aa: CASGGDTDTQYF
v_call: TRBV29-1; d_call: .; clone_size: few; j_call: TRBJ2-3; cdr3_nt: TGCAGCGGGTCCCCTTTAGGGGATACGCAGTATTTT; cdr3_aa: CSGSPLGDTQYF
v_call: TRBV7-8; d_call: TRBD1; clone_size: .; j_call: TRBJ2-5; cdr3_nt: TGTGCCAGCAGCGCCCGACAGGGCCAGGGGACCCAGTACTTC; cdr3_aa: CASSARQGQGTQYF
v_call: TRBV19; d_call: .; clone_size: .; j_call: TRBJ2-3; cdr3_nt: TGTGCCAGTGGGCTCGCCCGCACAGATACGCAGTATTTT; cdr3_aa: CASGLARTDTQYF
v_call: TRBV2; d_call: .; clone_size: .; j_call: TRBJ1-1; cdr3_nt: TGTGCCAGCAGTGACTCGAAGAACACTGAAGCTTTCTTT; cdr3_aa: CASSDSKNTEAFF
v_call: TRBV2; d_call: TRBD1; clone_size: few; j_call: TRBJ2-1; cdr3_nt: TGTGCCAGCAAGGGGGTTGGGACAGGGGGCTTTGAGCAGTTCTTC; cdr3_aa: CASKGVGTGGFEQFF
v_call: TRBV4-2; d_call: .; clone_size: .; j_call: TRBJ2-1; cdr3_nt: TGTGCCAGCAGCCAAGATCGCGCTAGCGACGACAATGAGCAGTTCTTC; cdr3_aa: CASSQDRASDDNEQFF
v_call: TRBV7-9; d_call: .; clone_size: .; j_call: TRBJ1-1; cdr3_nt: TGTGCCAGCAGCTTACTGAACACTGAAGCTTTCTTT; cdr3_aa: CASSLLNTEAFF
v_call: TRBV15; d_call: .; clone_size: .; j_call: TRBJ2-4; cdr3_nt: TGTGCCACCTTGGGGGACTCCAAAAACATTCAGTACTTC; cdr3_aa: CATLGDSKNIQYF
v_call: TRBV5-4; d_call: .; clone_size: .; j_call: TRBJ2-6; cdr3_nt: TGTGCCGGGCACAAGAGCTCCTCTGGGGCCAACGTCCTGACTTTC; cdr3_aa: CAGHKSSSGANVLTF
v_call: TRBV27; d_call: .; clone_size: once; j_call: TRBJ2-7; cdr3_nt: TGTGCCAGCAGCAGAGAACCAGGACGCTCCTACGAGCAGTACTTC; cdr3_aa: CASSREPGRSYEQYF
v_call: TRBV11-3; d_call: TRBD2; clone_size: .; j_call: TRBJ2-7; cdr3_nt: TGTGCCAGCAGCGGTGGTTTCGAGCGGGGTCCCTACGAGCAGTACTTC; cdr3_aa: CASSGGFERGPYEQYF
v_call: TRBV18; d_call: .; clone_size: .; j_call: TRBJ2-7; cdr3_nt: TGTGCCAGCTCTCAAACGACAGGCTACGAGCAGTACTTC; cdr3_aa: CASSQTTGYEQYF
v_call: TRBV6-6; d_call: .; clone_size: .; j_call: TRBJ1-3; cdr3_nt: TGTGCCAGCAGCCTCTCTGGAAACACCATATATTTT; cdr3_aa: CASSLSGNTIYF
v_call: TRBV11-2; d_call: TRBD2; clone_size: .; j_call: TRBJ2-7; cdr3_nt: TGTGCCAGCAGCCGTACTAGCGGGAGAGTGGGCTCCTACGAGCAGTACTTC; cdr3_aa: CASSRTSGRVGSYEQYF
v_call: TRBV29-1; d_call: .; clone_size: .; j_call: TRBJ2-3; cdr3_nt: TGCAGCGTTGGGGGTGACACAGATACGCAGTATTTT; cdr3_aa: CSVGGDTDTQYF
v_call: TRBV5-5; d_call: TRBD1; clone_size: .; j_call: TRBJ1-1; cdr3_nt: TGTGCCAGCAGCTGGGGACAGGGCGGCACTGAAGCTTTCTTT; cdr3_aa: CASSWGQGGTEAFF
v_call: TRBV5-6; d_call: .; clone_size: few; j_call: TRBJ2-6; cdr3_nt: TGTGCCAGCAGCTTACAGGGTTCTGGGGCCAACGTCCTGACTTTC; cdr3_aa: CASSLQGSGANVLTF
v_call: TRBV7-6; d_call: .; clone_size: .; j_call: TRBJ1-2; cdr3_nt: TGTGCCAGCAGCTCGGCCGGGGAAGGAAACTATGGCTACACCTTC; cdr3_aa: CASSSAGEGNYGYTF
v_call: TRBV2; d_call: .; clone_size: .; j_call: TRBJ2-7; cdr3_nt: TGTGCCAGACCCAGGGAGAATAGCGGCCCGAGGAACGAGCAGTACTTC; cdr3_aa: CARPRENSGPRNEQYF
v_call: TRBV29-1; d_call: TRBD1; clone_size: .; j_call: TRBJ2-2; cdr3_nt: TGCAGCGCTGGGGGTAGACAGGGTGGCACTGCGAACACCGGGGAGCTGTTTTTT; cdr3_aa: CSAGGRQGGTANTGELFF
v_call: TRBV5-6; d_call: TRBD1; clone_size: .; j_call: TRBJ1-4; cdr3_nt: TGTGCCAGCAGCTTAGGAAGGGGGCTTGGACCTAATGAAAAACTGTTTTTT; cdr3_aa: CASSLGRGLGPNEKLFF
v_call: TRBV27; d_call: .; clone_size: few; j_call: TRBJ1-5; cdr3_nt: TGTGCCAGCAGCAACCTACGACAGGTGGGGGTTTATAGCAATCAGCCCCAGCATTTT; cdr3_aa: CASSNLRQVGVYSNQPQHF
v_call: TRBV2; d_call: .; clone_size: .; j_call: TRBJ2-6; cdr3_nt: TGTGCCAGCAGGGCATTTCACTCTGGGGCCAACGTCCTGACTTTC; cdr3_aa: CASRAFHSGANVLTF